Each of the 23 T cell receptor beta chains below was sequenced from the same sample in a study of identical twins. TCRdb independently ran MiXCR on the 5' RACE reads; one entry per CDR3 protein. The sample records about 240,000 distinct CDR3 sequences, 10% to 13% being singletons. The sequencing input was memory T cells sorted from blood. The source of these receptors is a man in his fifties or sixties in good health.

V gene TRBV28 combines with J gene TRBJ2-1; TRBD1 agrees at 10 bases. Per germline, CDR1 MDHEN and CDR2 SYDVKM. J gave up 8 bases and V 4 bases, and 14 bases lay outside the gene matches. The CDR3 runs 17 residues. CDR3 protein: CASSSTADRGRADEQFF. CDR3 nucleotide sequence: TGTGCCAGCAGTTCTACGGCAGACAGGGGGCGCGCGGATGAGCAGTTCTTC.

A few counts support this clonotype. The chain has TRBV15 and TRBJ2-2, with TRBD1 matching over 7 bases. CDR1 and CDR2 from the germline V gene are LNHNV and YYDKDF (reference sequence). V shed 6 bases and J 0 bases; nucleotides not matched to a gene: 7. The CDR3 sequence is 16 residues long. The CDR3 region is CATRPTGLSNTGELFF. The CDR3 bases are TGTGCCACCAGACCGACAGGGTTATCGAACACCGGGGAGCTGTTTTTT.

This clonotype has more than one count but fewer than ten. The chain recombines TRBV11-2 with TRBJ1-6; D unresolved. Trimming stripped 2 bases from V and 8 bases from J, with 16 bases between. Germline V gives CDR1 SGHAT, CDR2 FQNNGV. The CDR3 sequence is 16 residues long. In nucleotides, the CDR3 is TGTGCCAGCAGCTTAAGTATCTCGGGCCTTGATTCACCCCTCCACTTT. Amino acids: CASSLSISGLDSPLHF.

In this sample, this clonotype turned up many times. For the CDR3, the DNA is TGTGCCAGCAGCTTAGACAGGCTGGAGACCCAGTACTTC. Translated: CASSLDRLETQYF. The chain has TRBV11-2 and TRBJ2-5; D gene unclear. CDR3 length equals 13 residues. V was pared by 0 bases and J by 5 bases, with 7 bases between. CDR1 and CDR2 (germline): SGHAT, FQNNGV.

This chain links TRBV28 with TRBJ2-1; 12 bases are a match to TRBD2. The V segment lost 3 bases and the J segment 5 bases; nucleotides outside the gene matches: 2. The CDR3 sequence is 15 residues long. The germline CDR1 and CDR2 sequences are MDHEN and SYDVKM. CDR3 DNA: TGTGCCAGCAGTTTCGGACTAGCGGGGAACAATGAGCAGTTCTTC. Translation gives CASSFGLAGNNEQFF.

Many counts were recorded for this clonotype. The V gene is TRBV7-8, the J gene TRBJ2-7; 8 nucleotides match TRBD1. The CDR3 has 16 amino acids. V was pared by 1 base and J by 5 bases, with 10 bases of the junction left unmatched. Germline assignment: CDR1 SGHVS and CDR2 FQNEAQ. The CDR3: CASSLGARTGNHEQYF. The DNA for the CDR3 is TGTGCCAGCAGCTTAGGAGCTCGGACAGGGAACCACGAGCAGTACTTC.

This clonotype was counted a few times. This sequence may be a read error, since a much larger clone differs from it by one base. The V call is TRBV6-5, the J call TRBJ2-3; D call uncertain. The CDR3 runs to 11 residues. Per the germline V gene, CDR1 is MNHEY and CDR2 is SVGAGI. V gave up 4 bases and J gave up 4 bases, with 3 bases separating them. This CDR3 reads CASSSPDTQYF. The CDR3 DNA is TGTGCCAGCAGTTCCCCAGATACGCAGTATTTT.

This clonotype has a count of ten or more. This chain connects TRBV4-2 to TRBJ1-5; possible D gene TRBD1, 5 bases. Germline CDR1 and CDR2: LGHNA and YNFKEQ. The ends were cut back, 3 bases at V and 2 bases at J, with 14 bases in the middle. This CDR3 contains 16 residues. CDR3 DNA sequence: TGTGCCAGCAGCCAGGGACTAGCGGGAGGCAATCAGCCCCAGCATTTT. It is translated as CASSQGLAGGNQPQHF.

The CDR3 loop reads CSARDHSIQPQHF. In nucleotides, the CDR3 is TGCAGTGCTAGAGATCATAGTATTCAGCCCCAGCATTTT. This chain connects TRBV20-1 to TRBJ1-5; D unclear. V was trimmed by 0 bases and J by 6 bases, leaving 9 bases between them. In germline, CDR1 is DFQATT, CDR2 SNEGSKA (reference sequence). The CDR3 is 13 residues long.

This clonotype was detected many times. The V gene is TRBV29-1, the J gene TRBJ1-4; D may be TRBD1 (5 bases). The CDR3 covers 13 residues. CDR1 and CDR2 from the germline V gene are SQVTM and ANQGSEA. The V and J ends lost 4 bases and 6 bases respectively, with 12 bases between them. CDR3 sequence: CSVGGSPDEKLFF. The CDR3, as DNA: TGCAGCGTTGGGGGCAGCCCCGATGAAAAACTGTTTTTT.

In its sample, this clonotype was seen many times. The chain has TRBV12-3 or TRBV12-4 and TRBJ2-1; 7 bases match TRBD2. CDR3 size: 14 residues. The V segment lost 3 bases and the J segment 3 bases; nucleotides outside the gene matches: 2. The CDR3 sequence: CASSFLAVYNEQFF. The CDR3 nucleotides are TGTGCCAGCAGTTTCCTAGCGGTCTACAATGAGCAGTTCTTC.

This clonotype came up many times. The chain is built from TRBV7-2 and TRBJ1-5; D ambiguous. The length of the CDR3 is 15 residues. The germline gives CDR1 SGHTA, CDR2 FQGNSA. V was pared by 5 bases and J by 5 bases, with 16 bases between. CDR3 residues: CASSLWGSSHQPQHF. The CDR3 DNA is TGTGCCAGCAGCCTATGGGGTTCATCCCATCAGCCCCAGCATTTT. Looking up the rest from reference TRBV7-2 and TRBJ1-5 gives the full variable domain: GAGVSQSPSNKVTEKGKDVELRCDPISGHTALYWYRQSLGQGLEFLIYFQGNSAPDKSGLPSDRFSAERTGGSVSTLTIQRTQQEDSAVYLCASSLWGSSHQPQHFGDGTRLSIL.

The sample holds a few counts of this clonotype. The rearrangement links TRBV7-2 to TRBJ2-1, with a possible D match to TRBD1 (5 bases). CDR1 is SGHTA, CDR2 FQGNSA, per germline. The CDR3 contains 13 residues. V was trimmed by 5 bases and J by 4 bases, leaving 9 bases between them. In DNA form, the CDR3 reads TGTGCCAGCAGCGAGACAGCTTACAATGAGCAGTTCTTC. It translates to CASSETAYNEQFF.

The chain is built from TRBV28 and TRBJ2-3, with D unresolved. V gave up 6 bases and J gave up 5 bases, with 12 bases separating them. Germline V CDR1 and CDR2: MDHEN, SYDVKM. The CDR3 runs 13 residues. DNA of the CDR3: TGTGCCAGCAGACCCAATGGTCGAGATACGCAGTATTTT. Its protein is CASRPNGRDTQYF. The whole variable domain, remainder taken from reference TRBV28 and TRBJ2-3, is DVKVTQSSRYLVKRTGEKVFLECVQDMDHENMFWYRQDPGLGLRLIYFSYDVKMKEKGDIPEGYSVSREKKERFSLILESASTNQTSMYLCASRPNGRDTQYFGPGTRLTVL.

The CDR3 DNA sequence: TGCAGTGCTGGAGGGCGAGGAAATGAAAAACTGTTTTTT. Translating gives CSAGGRGNEKLFF. The V call is TRBV20-1, the J call TRBJ1-4; D gene ambiguous. From germline, CDR1 is DFQATT and CDR2 SNEGSKA (reference sequence). The V gene lost 5 bases and the J gene lost 5 bases, with 12 bases spanning the gap. There are 13 residues in the CDR3.

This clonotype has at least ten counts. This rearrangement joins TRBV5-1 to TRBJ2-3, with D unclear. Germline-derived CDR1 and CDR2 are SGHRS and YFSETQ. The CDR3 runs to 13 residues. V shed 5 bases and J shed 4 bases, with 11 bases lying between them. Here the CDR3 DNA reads TGCGCCAGCAGAACGGGCCAGCCAGATACGCAGTATTTT. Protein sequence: CASRTGQPDTQYF.

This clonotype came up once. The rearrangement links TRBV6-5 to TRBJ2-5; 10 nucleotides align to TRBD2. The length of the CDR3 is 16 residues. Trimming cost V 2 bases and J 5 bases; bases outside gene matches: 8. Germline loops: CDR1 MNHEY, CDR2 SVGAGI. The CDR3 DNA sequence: TGTGCCAGCAGTTACCAGCGGGGGGGCCTCGGGGAGACCCAGTACTTC. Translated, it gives CASSYQRGGLGETQYF.

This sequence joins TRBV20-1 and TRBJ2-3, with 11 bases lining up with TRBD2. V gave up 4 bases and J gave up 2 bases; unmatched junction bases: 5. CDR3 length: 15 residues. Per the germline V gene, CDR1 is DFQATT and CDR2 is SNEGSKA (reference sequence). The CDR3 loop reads CSAKLTSGITDTQYF. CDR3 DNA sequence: TGCAGTGCTAAACTGACTAGCGGGATCACAGATACGCAGTATTTT.

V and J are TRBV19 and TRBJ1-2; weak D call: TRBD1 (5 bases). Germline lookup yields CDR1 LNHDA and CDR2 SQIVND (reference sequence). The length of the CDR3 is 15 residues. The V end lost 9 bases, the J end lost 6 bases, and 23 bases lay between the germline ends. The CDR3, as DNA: TGTGCCAGCCTCCGCCCCAAAGTTCGGGACCATGGCTACACCTTC. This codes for CASLRPKVRDHGYTF.

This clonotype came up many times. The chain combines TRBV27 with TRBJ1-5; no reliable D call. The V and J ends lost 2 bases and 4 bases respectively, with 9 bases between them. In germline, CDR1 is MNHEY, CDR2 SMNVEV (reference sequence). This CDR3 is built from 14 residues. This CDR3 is CASSLRPGNQPQHF. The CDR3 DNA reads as TGTGCCAGCAGTTTAAGGCCAGGAAATCAGCCCCAGCATTTT.

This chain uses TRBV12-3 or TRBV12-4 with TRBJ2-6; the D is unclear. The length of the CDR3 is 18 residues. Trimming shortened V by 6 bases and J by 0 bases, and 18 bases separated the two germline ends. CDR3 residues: CASRDGWFRGSGANVLTF. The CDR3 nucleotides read TGTGCCAGCAGGGATGGCTGGTTCCGAGGCTCTGGGGCCAACGTCCTGACTTTC.

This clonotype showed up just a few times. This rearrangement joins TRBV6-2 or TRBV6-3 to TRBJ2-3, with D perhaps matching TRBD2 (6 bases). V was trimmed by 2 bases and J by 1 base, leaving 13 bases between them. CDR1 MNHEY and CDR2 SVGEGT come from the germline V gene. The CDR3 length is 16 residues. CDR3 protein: CASSYNSGRGTDTQYF. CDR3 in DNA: TGTGCCAGCAGTTACAATTCCGGGAGAGGCACAGATACGCAGTATTTT.

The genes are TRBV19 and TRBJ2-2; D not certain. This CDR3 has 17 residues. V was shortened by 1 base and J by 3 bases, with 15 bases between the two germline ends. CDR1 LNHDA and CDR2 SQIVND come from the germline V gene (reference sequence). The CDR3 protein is CASSIVDLPRDTGELFF. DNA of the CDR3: TGTGCCAGTAGTATAGTAGACCTACCACGGGACACCGGGGAGCTGTTTTTT.